This T cell receptor beta chain was recovered during a study of cytomegalovirus exposure and HLA in healthy donors. This PCR relied on a set of 60 Vbeta primers and 13 Jbeta primers. Produced via immunoSEQ multiplex PCR; TCRdb's table is partial and in-frame only. The sample lists more than 140,000 clones; about four fifths were seen once. This clone occurred a few times. Antigen: not known. The CDR3 length is 15 residues. The V end was cut by 3 bases, the J end by 3 bases, with 15 bases between. Germline V gene lookup returns CDR1 SGHKS and CDR2 YYEKEE (reference sequence). Points from the study as a whole: Exclusion as indistinguishable affected some V segments, including TRBV6-2 and TRBV6-3. In vitro confirmation showed three CMV-associated chains to be CMV antigen specific.

Each of the donors was a healthy bone marrow donor. The sample comprised PBMCs. The chain combines TRBV5-5 with TRBJ1-1; weak D call: TRBD1 (6 bases). This sequence originates from a man between 25 and 39 years old in good health and CMV-seropositive. The CDR3 here is CASSSDFDRYTEAFF. CDR3 nucleotides: TGTGCCAGCAGCTCAGATTTTGACAGGTACACTGAAGCTTTCTTT.